The entry below describes one T cell receptor beta chain. This specimen belongs to a study of blood T cell repertoires in COVID-19. This CDR3 is 13 amino acids long. Germline loops: CDR1 LGHNA, CDR2 YNFKEQ. Trimming left V 0 bases short and J 5 bases short, with 7 bases between. Ages ranged from about 18 to 100 years, with residence in 24 US areas. Generated by immunoSEQ multiplex PCR, the TCRdb table keeps only in-frame clones and is missing some. The table records more than 250,000 clones, approximately 89% of them present only once. Sequencing was done on a sample of PBMCs or T cells enriched from blood (not recorded which). The chain recombines TRBV4-2 with TRBJ2-5, with D maybe TRBD1 (6 bases). The origin of this receptor is a woman in her 30s who had recovered from COVID-19. CDR3 sequence: CASSQERGETQYF. The CDR3 nucleotides read TGTGCCAGCAGCCAAGAAAGGGGGGAGACCCAGTACTTC.